The 23 T cell receptor beta chains presented below share a single source sample, sequenced in a study of response to subunit inactivated influenza vaccine. TCRdb re-analysed the RT-PCR reads in MiXCR, keeping a single row per CDR3 protein. This table holds more than 200,000 distinct CDR3 sequences, 9% to 15% found once. The input for sequencing was non-naive T cells sorted from PBMCs, taken 14 days before vaccination. These receptor sequences come from a man aged 45-65 years who received an inactivated influenza vaccine.

In this sample, this clonotype turned up many times. This sequence joins TRBV29-1 and TRBJ2-3, with a weak D call TRBD1 (6 bases). The length of the CDR3 is 12 residues. The germline CDR1 and CDR2 sequences are SQVTM and ANQGSEA. The ends were cut back, 3 bases at V and 7 bases at J, with 11 bases in the middle. This CDR3 is CSVEFGTNTQYF. The CDR3 DNA sequence: TGCAGCGTTGAGTTTGGGACAAATACGCAGTATTTT.

This clonotype occurred a few times. CDR3 sequence reads: CASSPEDPYEQYF. The CDR3, as DNA: TGCGCCAGCAGCCCCGAGGATCCCTACGAGCAGTACTTC. The gene calls are TRBV4-1 and TRBJ2-7; D gene ambiguous. V lost 4 bases and J 2 bases, leaving 9 bases between the germline ends. Germline V gene sequence: CDR1 MGHRA, CDR2 YSYEKL. The CDR3 is made up of 13 amino acids.

The chain has TRBV24-1 and TRBJ2-1; 11 positions agree with TRBD1. The germline CDR1 and CDR2 sequences are KGHDR and SFDVKD. V lost 4 bases and J lost 9; bases outside the gene matches: 7. The CDR3 runs to 15 residues. CDR3 nucleotides: TGTGCCACCAGTGAACCGGGACAGGGGGGTACTGAGCAGTTCTTC. Protein sequence: CATSEPGQGGTEQFF.

This clonotype came up a few times. The V gene is TRBV27, the J gene TRBJ1-2, with 7 bases fitting TRBD1. Trimming took 5 bases from V and 4 from J; bases not matched to a gene: 16. The CDR3 has 17 residues. CDR1 and CDR2 from the germline V gene are MNHEY and SMNVEV (reference sequence). The CDR3 spells CASSARLTGVFGYGYTF. CDR3 nucleotide sequence: TGTGCCAGCAGTGCTCGTCTCACAGGGGTATTCGGCTATGGCTACACCTTC.

CDR3 amino acids: CASSLSSGTGGAGRELFF. The CDR3 coding sequence is TGTGCCAGCAGCCTATCTTCCGGGACAGGGGGCGCGGGCCGGGAGCTGTTTTTT. This chain joins TRBV6-2 or TRBV6-3 and TRBJ2-2, with 12 bases matching TRBD1. CDR1 MNHEY and CDR2 SVGEGT come from the germline V gene. J gave up 9 bases and V 6 bases, and 17 bases lay outside the gene matches. The CDR3 is made up of 18 amino acids.

This chain connects TRBV7-9 to TRBJ2-7; 7 bases map to TRBD1. Germline CDR1 reads SEHNR; CDR2 reads FQNEAQ (reference sequence). The CDR3 loop spans 15 amino acids. The junction had 14 bases not matched to a gene; V was cut back by 5 bases and J by 7 bases. The CDR3 region is CASSLSPGQSFEQYF. The CDR3 DNA follows: TGTGCCAGCAGCCTCTCTCCGGGACAGTCATTTGAGCAGTACTTC.

This clonotype has more than one count but fewer than ten. DNA of the CDR3: TGTGCCAGCAGTTTAACGAGCAAGAACACTGAAGCTTTCTTT. Its protein is CASSLTSKNTEAFF. This chain joins TRBV28 and TRBJ1-1; D remains ambiguous. V shed 2 bases and J shed 1 base, with 8 bases lying between them. Germline-derived CDR1 and CDR2 are MDHEN and SYDVKM. The CDR3 contains 14 residues.

Note on this clonotype: This may arise from a read error, as a much more abundant clone is one base away. The V gene is TRBV5-1, the J gene TRBJ1-1; 8 bases are a match to TRBD1. The trim removed 4 bases at V and 5 bases at J, leaving 7 bases unmatched. CDR1 and CDR2 (germline): SGHRS, YFSETQ. The CDR3 sequence is 14 residues long. CDR3: CASSTDRGETEAFF. In nucleotides, the CDR3 is TGCGCCAGCAGCACCGACAGGGGCGAGACTGAAGCTTTCTTT.

This clonotype was seen many times. This rearrangement joins TRBV29-1 to TRBJ1-5; possibly TRBD1 for D (5 bases). V lost 4 bases to trimming and J lost 6 bases, with 13 bases between them. Germline CDR1 SQVTM, CDR2 ANQGSEA. CDR3 length: 13 amino acids. The CDR3, as DNA: TGCAGCGTTGTAGGGGCCCGCGGTCAGCCCCAGCATTTT. It translates to CSVVGARGQPQHF.

This clonotype was counted at least ten times. This sequence joins TRBV24-1 and TRBJ1-2, with 10 nucleotides matching TRBD1. Unmatched junction bases numbered 11, after V lost 10 bases and J lost 7 bases. CDR3 length equals 14 residues. Germline lookup yields CDR1 KGHDR and CDR2 SFDVKD. The CDR3 protein is CATAPGTGVTGYTF. The CDR3 region has the DNA TGTGCCACTGCTCCCGGGACAGGGGTAACTGGCTACACCTTC.

This clonotype appeared many times. The J gene is TRBJ2-3, the V gene TRBV20-1; 9 nucleotides line up with TRBD2. V was pared by 4 bases and J by 4 bases, with 9 bases of the junction left unmatched. From germline, CDR1 is DFQATT and CDR2 SNEGSKA (reference sequence). The CDR3 spans 15 residues. The CDR3 DNA follows: TGCAGTGCTAAAGGGGGGACTAGCCGAGCAGATACGCAGTATTTT. Translated, it gives CSAKGGTSRADTQYF.

This clonotype was seen ten or more times. The rearrangement uses TRBV30 and TRBJ2-7; D is uncertain. Per the germline V gene, CDR1 is GTSNPN and CDR2 is SVGIG (reference sequence). The CDR3 is 11 residues long. V was clipped by 3 bases and J by 2 bases, with 5 bases between them. The CDR3 nucleotides read TGTGCCTGGAGCGCTGCCTACGAGCAGTACTTC. Protein product: CAWSAAYEQYF.

The V gene is TRBV5-5, the J gene TRBJ2-1; D might be TRBD1 or TRBD2, each matching 6 bases. Looked up from germline, CDR1 is SGHKS and CDR2 is YYEKEE (reference sequence). The CDR3 consists of 15 residues. Trimming took off 4 bases at V and 4 bases at J, with 15 bases between the two ends. The CDR3 loop reads CASSLEGGRYNEQFF. The CDR3 DNA reads TGTGCCAGCAGCCTAGAGGGGGGTCGATACAATGAGCAGTTCTTC.

This clonotype was seen ten or more times. The chain's CDR3 is CASTEHNRGRRPQHF. CDR3 in DNA: TGTGCCAGCACGGAACATAACAGGGGGCGAAGGCCCCAGCATTTT. The rearrangement links TRBV27 to TRBJ1-5; 9 bases map to TRBD1. This CDR3 is 15 amino acids long. CDR1 and CDR2 from the germline V gene are MNHEY and SMNVEV (reference sequence). V gave up 7 bases and J gave up 9 bases; unmatched junction bases: 13.

This clonotype was seen a few times. The chain is built from TRBV20-1 and TRBJ1-1; D is uncertain. Germline CDR1 reads DFQATT; CDR2 reads SNEGSKA (reference sequence). The V end lost 2 bases, the J end lost 1 base, and 8 bases lay between the germline ends. This CDR3 spans 13 amino acids. CDR3 sequence reads: CSARQSANTEAFF. CDR3 DNA sequence: TGCAGTGCTAGACAGTCAGCGAACACTGAAGCTTTCTTT.

V is TRBV24-1 and J is TRBJ2-5; 10 bases line up with TRBD1. V shed 0 bases and J 2 bases; nucleotides not matched to a gene: 2. The CDR3 contains 16 residues. The germline V gene has CDR1 KGHDR and CDR2 SFDVKD. The CDR3 nucleotides are TGTGCCACCAGTGATTTGACGGGACAGGGGCAAGAGACCCAGTACTTC. Amino acids: CATSDLTGQGQETQYF.

The J gene is TRBJ2-5, the V gene TRBV5-1; TRBD2 might be the D (6 bases). There are 16 residues in the CDR3. V shed 4 bases and J shed 0 bases, with 16 bases lying between them. Germline V lookup: CDR1 SGHRS, CDR2 YFSETQ. For the CDR3, the DNA is TGCGCCAGCAGCCCCGGAGGGCGGTGGGACCAAGAGACCCAGTACTTC. Its protein product is CASSPGGRWDQETQYF.

This clonotype has ten or more counts. The chain combines TRBV28 with TRBJ2-7; possible D gene TRBD2, 5 bases. Germline loops: CDR1 MDHEN, CDR2 SYDVKM. The V end lost 10 bases, the J end lost 8 bases, and 12 bases lay between the germline ends. This CDR3 spans 10 amino acids. Here the CDR3 reads CATNAGKQYF. In DNA, the CDR3 is TGTGCCACCAACGCCGGGAAGCAGTACTTC.

In this sample, this clonotype turned up a few times. The chain couples TRBV7-9 to TRBJ2-1; D is uncertain. V lost 5 bases, J lost 10 bases, and 15 bases lay in between. Germline CDR1 reads SEHNR; CDR2 reads FQNEAQ (reference sequence). The CDR3 is 13 amino acids. CDR3 sequence: CASSNWTAPEQFF. DNA of the CDR3: TGTGCCAGCAGCAACTGGACGGCCCCCGAGCAGTTCTTC.

This clonotype was detected ten times or more. The J gene is TRBJ1-1, the V gene TRBV7-2; TRBD1 agrees at 7 bases. V lost 3 bases to trimming and J lost 5 bases; unmatched junction nucleotides: 3. The germline gives CDR1 SGHTA, CDR2 FQGNSA. This CDR3 is 13 amino acids long. DNA for the CDR3: TGTGCCAGCAGCTTCCCGGGACAGACTGAAGCTTTCTTT. Its protein is CASSFPGQTEAFF.

The sample holds a few counts of this clonotype. This chain links TRBV20-1 with TRBJ1-6; D is uncertain. This CDR3 spans 15 amino acids. CDR1 is DFQATT, CDR2 SNEGSKA, per germline (reference sequence). Trimming took 6 bases from V and 0 from J, leaving 12 bases between them. The CDR3 DNA sequence: TGCAGTGCCCGAAGGGTCAGCTCCTATAATTCACCCCTCCACTTT. Amino acid sequence: CSARRVSSYNSPLHF.

This clonotype was counted only a few times. V and J are TRBV5-1 and TRBJ2-7, with D maybe TRBD1 (5 bases). The germline V and J ends were trimmed by 4 bases and 3 bases, with 14 bases remaining between them. Looked up from germline, CDR1 is SGHRS and CDR2 is YFSETQ. This CDR3 has 14 residues. The CDR3 DNA is TGCGCCAGCAGCAAGACAGTGACCTACTACGAGCAGTACTTC. This sequence encodes CASSKTVTYYEQYF.

The chain combines TRBV20-1 with TRBJ2-1, with 9 nucleotides matching TRBD2. J was trimmed by 0 bases and V by 6 bases; bases with no gene match: 15. This CDR3 region has 18 residues. Germline CDR1 is DFQATT and CDR2 is SNEGSKA (reference sequence). CDR3 nucleotides: TGCAGTGCCCCCGGTAGCGGGAGTACCAGGAGCTCCTACAATGAGCAGTTCTTC. It specifies CSAPGSGSTRSSYNEQFF.